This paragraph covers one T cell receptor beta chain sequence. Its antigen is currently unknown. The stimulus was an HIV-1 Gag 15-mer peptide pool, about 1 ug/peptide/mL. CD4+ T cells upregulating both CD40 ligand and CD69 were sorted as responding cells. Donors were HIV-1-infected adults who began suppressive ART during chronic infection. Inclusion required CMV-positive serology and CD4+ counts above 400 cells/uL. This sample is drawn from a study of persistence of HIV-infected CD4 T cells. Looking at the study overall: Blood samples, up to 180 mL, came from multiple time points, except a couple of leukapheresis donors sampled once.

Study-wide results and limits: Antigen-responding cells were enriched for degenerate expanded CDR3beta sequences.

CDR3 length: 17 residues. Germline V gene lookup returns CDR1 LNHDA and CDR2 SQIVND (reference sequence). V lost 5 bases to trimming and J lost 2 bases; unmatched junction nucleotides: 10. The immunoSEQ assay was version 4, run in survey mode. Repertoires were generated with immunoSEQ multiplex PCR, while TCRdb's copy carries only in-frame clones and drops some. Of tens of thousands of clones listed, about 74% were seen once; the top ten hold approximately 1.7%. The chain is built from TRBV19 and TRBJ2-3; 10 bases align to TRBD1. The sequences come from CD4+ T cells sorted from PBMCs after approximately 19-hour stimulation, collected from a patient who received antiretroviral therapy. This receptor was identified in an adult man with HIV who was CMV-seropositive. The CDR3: CASSPLPGQGPTDTQYF. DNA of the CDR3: TGTGCCAGTAGTCCCCTACCGGGACAGGGGCCCACAGATACGCAGTATTTT. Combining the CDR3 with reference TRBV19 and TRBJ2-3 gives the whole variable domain DGGITQSPKYLFRKEGQNVTLSCEQNLNHDAMYWYRQDPGQGLRLIYYSQIVNDFQKGDIAEGYSVSREKKESFPLTVTSAQKNPTAFYLCASSPLPGQGPTDTQYFGPGTRLTVL.